These 28 T cell receptor beta chains were sequenced from one sample in a study of siplizumab effects on memory and regulatory T cells. The table came from immunoSEQ multiplex PCR; TCRdb's copy has only in-frame clones and leaves some out. The sample yields tens of thousands of clones, around 90% seen once. The material sequenced was CD8+ T cells sorted from blood. These receptors were taken from a human donor in good health.

The V and J genes are TRBV5-6 and TRBJ2-7; D call uncertain. V lost 1 base and J lost 0, with 8 bases in between. CDR1 is SGHDT, CDR2 YYEEEE, per germline. The CDR3 runs 14 residues. The DNA of the CDR3 is TGTGCCAGCAGCTTGTGGGAAAGCTCCTACGAGCAGTACTTC. Its translation: CASSLWESSYEQYF.

This chain uses TRBV9 with TRBJ2-3, with D hard to call. This CDR3 has 13 residues. CDR1 and CDR2 from the germline V gene are SGDLS and YYNGEE. Trimming pared 0 bases from V and 4 bases from J, leaving 6 bases between. Here the CDR3 DNA reads TGTGCCAGCAGCGTAGGATCCCCAGATACGCAGTATTTT. It translates to CASSVGSPDTQYF.

The chain recombines TRBV9 with TRBJ1-1, with 8 nucleotides matching TRBD1. Germline CDR1 reads SGDLS; CDR2 reads YYNGEE. The CDR3 totals 15 residues. Losses at the gene ends were 4 bases for V and 1 base for J; bases not matched to a gene: 6. CDR3 protein: CASSLMTGENTEAFF. Written as DNA, the CDR3 is TGTGCCAGCAGCCTGATGACAGGGGAGAACACTGAAGCTTTCTTT.

V and J are TRBV14 and TRBJ2-7; possibly TRBD1 for D (5 bases). V was trimmed by 5 bases and J by 6 bases, leaving 8 bases between them. This CDR3 comprises 11 residues. Looked up from germline, CDR1 is SGHDN and CDR2 is FVKESK. CDR3 region: CASSNRGEQYF. In DNA, the CDR3 is TGTGCCAGCAGCAATAGGGGCGAGCAGTACTTC.

This rearrangement joins TRBV7-9 to TRBJ2-7; TRBD1 aligns across 12 bases. The CDR3 extends over 18 amino acids. The V gene's germline CDR1 is SEHNR and CDR2 FQNEAQ (reference sequence). V lost 3 bases and J lost 1; bases outside the gene matches: 10. CDR3 DNA: TGTGCCAGCAGCTTTCCCGGGACAGGGGGCCATCATTCCTACGAGCAGTACTTC. It specifies CASSFPGTGGHHSYEQYF.

V is TRBV5-6 and J is TRBJ2-5; 11 bases are shared with TRBD1. Germline loops: CDR1 SGHDT, CDR2 YYEEEE. The CDR3 is 14 residues long. The trim removed 3 bases at V and 4 bases at J, leaving 2 bases unmatched. The CDR3 loop reads CASSWGQGGETQYF. The CDR3 DNA follows: TGTGCCAGCAGCTGGGGACAGGGGGGAGAGACCCAGTACTTC.

This chain uses TRBV4-1 with TRBJ2-5; 7 bases line up with TRBD1. V shed 0 bases and J 4 bases; nucleotides not matched to a gene: 5. The CDR3 is made up of 15 amino acids. Germline-derived CDR1 and CDR2 are MGHRA and YSYEKL. The CDR3, as DNA: TGCGCCAGCAGCCAAGATTACGCAGGGGGAGAGACCCAGTACTTC. Amino acids: CASSQDYAGGETQYF.

The chain has TRBV19 and TRBJ2-1; the D gene is possibly TRBD1 (5 bases). This CDR3 region has 15 residues. The germline CDR1 and CDR2 sequences are LNHDA and SQIVND (reference sequence). V was clipped by 5 bases and J by 1 base, with 12 bases between them. CDR3 DNA: TGTGCCAGTAGTGTAGTAAGGGGATCCTACAATGAGCAGTTCTTC. As protein: CASSVVRGSYNEQFF.

J is TRBJ2-3 and V is TRBV4-1; D might be TRBD1 (6 bases). V lost 4 bases and J lost 4, with 18 bases in between. Germline loops: CDR1 MGHRA, CDR2 YSYEKL. This CDR3 has 16 amino acids. CDR3 loop: CASSPPRGHSPDTQYF. The CDR3 DNA reads as TGCGCCAGCAGCCCCCCCCGGGGACACAGTCCAGATACGCAGTATTTT.

The gene calls are TRBV7-9 and TRBJ1-1, with TRBD1 matching 12 bases. There are 15 residues in the CDR3. CDR1 and CDR2 from the germline V gene are SEHNR and FQNEAQ (reference sequence). Trimming took 2 bases from V and 5 from J; bases not matched to a gene: 3. CDR3 sequence: CASSLTGQGATEAFF. The CDR3 DNA follows: TGTGCCAGCAGCTTAACGGGACAGGGGGCAACTGAAGCTTTCTTT.

The chain carries TRBV19 and TRBJ1-2, with unresolved D. V was pared by 7 bases and J by 3 bases, with 15 bases between. Germline V gene data show CDR1 as LNHDA and CDR2 as SQIVND (reference sequence). This CDR3 has 14 residues. The CDR3 coding sequence is TGTGCCAGTACCTCGGCCTCGCCGGACTATGGCTACACCTTC. Residues: CASTSASPDYGYTF.

This clone showed up just once. The chain links TRBV9 to TRBJ2-1, with 9 bases matching TRBD2. Germline V gene data show CDR1 as SGDLS and CDR2 as YYNGEE. Trimming at V came to 0 bases and at J to 2 bases, leaving 3 bases not matched to a gene. CDR3 size: 16 residues. For the CDR3, the DNA is TGTGCCAGCAGCGTAGAAAGACTAGCGGCCTACAATGAGCAGTTCTTC. It specifies CASSVERLAAYNEQFF.

This chain connects TRBV18 to TRBJ1-2; D unresolved. Germline CDR1 is KGHSH and CDR2 is LQKENI. Trimming took off 0 bases at V and 4 bases at J, with 12 bases between the two ends. This CDR3 region has 15 residues. CDR3 nucleotides: TGTGCCAGCTCACCACCGGACGGAACCGCCTATGGCTACACCTTC. Protein sequence: CASSPPDGTAYGYTF. The complete variable domain, with remaining parts taken from reference TRBV18 and TRBJ1-2, reads NAGVMQNPRHLVRRRGQEARLRCSPMKGHSHVYWYRQLPEEGLKFMVYLQKENIIDESGMPKERFSAEFPKEGPSILRIQQVVRGDSAAYFCASSPPDGTAYGYTFGSGTRLTVV.

The V gene is TRBV19, the J gene TRBJ1-5, with 7 bases that match TRBD1. This CDR3 contains 15 residues. Per the germline V gene, CDR1 is LNHDA and CDR2 is SQIVND (reference sequence). Trimming at V came to 5 bases and at J to 2 bases, leaving 6 bases not matched to a gene. The CDR3 loop reads CASSYYDRGNQPQHF. The CDR3 DNA reads as TGTGCCAGTAGTTATTACGACAGGGGCAATCAGCCCCAGCATTTT.

V gene TRBV15 combines with J gene TRBJ1-4; possible D gene TRBD1, 6 bases. Trimming left V 8 bases short and J 7 bases short, with 23 bases between. The CDR3 is 16 amino acids. Looked up from germline, CDR1 is LNHNV and CDR2 is YYDKDF (reference sequence). Here the CDR3 reads CATVPRGGRVAEKLFF. The CDR3 DNA reads TGTGCCACCGTGCCCAGAGGGGGACGAGTAGCTGAAAAACTGTTTTTT.

The J gene is TRBJ2-7, the V gene TRBV14; D not certain. The CDR3 is 13 residues long. Germline V gives CDR1 SGHDN, CDR2 FVKESK. V lost 0 bases and J lost 7, with 10 bases in between. Written as DNA, the CDR3 is TGTGCCAGCAGCCAAGATCTCGGGTTAGAGCAGTACTTC. Encoded protein: CASSQDLGLEQYF.

This clone was detected a few times. This sequence joins TRBV7-8 and TRBJ2-5; D is perhaps TRBD2 (6 bases). With 5 bases removed from V and 4 bases from J, the gap between germline ends came to 17 bases. This CDR3 comprises 15 residues. Germline V CDR1 and CDR2: SGHVS, FQNEAQ. CDR3 region: CASSDGAGLGETQYF. CDR3 DNA: TGTGCCAGCAGCGATGGGGCGGGGTTAGGAGAGACCCAGTACTTC.

The V and J genes are TRBV7-7 and TRBJ2-3; D perhaps matches TRBD1 (6 bases). The germline V gene encodes CDR1 SSHAT and CDR2 FNYEAQ (reference sequence). The CDR3 contains 14 residues. CDR3 region: CASALRGHPDTQYF. The CDR3 DNA reads TGTGCTAGCGCTCTCAGGGGACACCCAGATACGCAGTATTTT. The full variable domain, completed using reference TRBV7-7 and TRBJ2-3, is GAGVSQSPRYKVTKRGQDVTLRCDPISSHATLYWYQQALGQGPEFLTYFNYEAQPDKSGLPSDRFSAERPEGSISTLTIQRTEQRDSAMYRCASALRGHPDTQYFGPGTRLTVL.

The chain uses TRBV7-8 and TRBJ2-1; TRBD1 matches at 8 bases. This CDR3 region has 16 residues. V lost 5 bases to trimming and J lost 2 bases; unmatched junction nucleotides: 8. Looked up from germline, CDR1 is SGHVS and CDR2 is FQNEAQ. CDR3 amino acids: CASSPVTGVAYNEQFF. The CDR3 DNA reads as TGTGCCAGCAGCCCAGTGACAGGGGTGGCCTACAATGAGCAGTTCTTC.

The chain combines TRBV4-1 with TRBJ2-1, with 7 bases fitting TRBD2. The germline V gene has CDR1 MGHRA and CDR2 YSYEKL. This CDR3 region has 17 residues. J was trimmed by 5 bases and V by 1 base; bases with no gene match: 11. The CDR3 DNA reads as TGCGCCAGCAGCCAAGTCTGGCTAGCGGAAGATAACAATGAGCAGTTCTTC. This translates into CASSQVWLAEDNNEQFF.

The rearrangement links TRBV6-5 to TRBJ1-1; 9 nucleotides agree with TRBD1. The CDR3 totals 14 residues. With 6 bases clipped from V and 1 base from J, the junction kept 3 bases outside the gene matches. The germline V gene has CDR1 MNHEY and CDR2 SVGAGI. DNA of the CDR3: TGTGCCAGCAGGACAGGGGGGGGGAACACTGAAGCTTTCTTT. It translates to CASRTGGGNTEAFF.

The chain recombines TRBV4-1 with TRBJ1-4; D perhaps matches TRBD1 (5 bases). Germline CDR1 is MGHRA and CDR2 is YSYEKL. Trimming left V 8 bases short and J 0 bases short, with 16 bases between. CDR3 length: 16 amino acids. CDR3 bases: TGCGCCAGCGGGGTAGGGGAGTCTGCAACTAATGAAAAACTGTTTTTT. Its translation is CASGVGESATNEKLFF.

The CDR3 region has the DNA TGCAGCGTTGAAGCGATTCTGGATGGCTACACCTTC. Encoded protein: CSVEAILDGYTF. The chain couples TRBV29-1 to TRBJ1-2; D ambiguous. This CDR3 has 12 residues. Deletions cut 1 base from V and 6 bases from J, with 9 bases between. CDR1 and CDR2 from the germline V gene are SQVTM and ANQGSEA.

This sequence joins TRBV19 and TRBJ2-1, with a tentative D call TRBD2 (6 bases). CDR3 length equals 13 residues. Trimming cost V 4 bases and J 6 bases, with 10 bases left between them. Germline assignment: CDR1 LNHDA and CDR2 SQIVND (reference sequence). The CDR3 region has the DNA TGTGCCAGTAGTACCGGGACTGGCAATGAGCAGTTCTTC. Translating it yields CASSTGTGNEQFF. Full variable domain (missing parts from reference TRBV19 and TRBJ2-1): DGGITQSPKYLFRKEGQNVTLSCEQNLNHDAMYWYRQDPGQGLRLIYYSQIVNDFQKGDIAEGYSVSREKKESFPLTVTSAQKNPTAFYLCASSTGTGNEQFFGPGTRLTVL.

The chain couples TRBV14 to TRBJ1-1, with D perhaps matching TRBD1 (5 bases). The CDR3 has 16 residues. The germline gives CDR1 SGHDN, CDR2 FVKESK. V lost 5 bases and J 1 base, leaving 17 bases between the germline ends. In nucleotides, the CDR3 is TGTGCCAGCAGCGCACGTTTTGGGACCGCGAACACTGAAGCTTTCTTT. Translating gives CASSARFGTANTEAFF.

The chain employs TRBV7-9 and TRBJ2-7; 9 nucleotides match TRBD1. The CDR3 consists of 13 residues. With 5 bases clipped from V and 7 bases from J, the junction kept 6 bases outside the gene matches. Germline values: CDR1 SEHNR, CDR2 FQNEAQ (reference sequence). Written as DNA, the CDR3 is TGTGCCAGCAGCCCGACAGGGGGTAGGGAGCAGTACTTC. This sequence encodes CASSPTGGREQYF.

This sequence joins TRBV15 and TRBJ1-1; D not certain. There are 15 residues in the CDR3. V was clipped by 3 bases and J by 0 bases, with 11 bases between them. Germline CDR1 reads LNHNV; CDR2 reads YYDKDF (reference sequence). The CDR3 bases are TGTGCCACCAGCAGTGTAGGAAGGTTGAACACTGAAGCTTTCTTT. Its protein is CATSSVGRLNTEAFF.

The V and J genes are TRBV19 and TRBJ2-2; D is ambiguous. The CDR3 extends over 17 amino acids. V was trimmed by 6 bases and J by 3 bases, leaving 20 bases between them. The V gene's germline CDR1 is LNHDA and CDR2 SQIVND (reference sequence). CDR3: CASRRPFPAYYTGELFF. DNA for the CDR3: TGTGCCAGTAGAAGACCCTTCCCCGCATATTACACCGGGGAGCTGTTTTTT. Full variable domain (rest looked up from reference TRBV19 and TRBJ2-2): DGGITQSPKYLFRKEGQNVTLSCEQNLNHDAMYWYRQDPGQGLRLIYYSQIVNDFQKGDIAEGYSVSREKKESFPLTVTSAQKNPTAFYLCASRRPFPAYYTGELFFGEGSRLTVL.